The 5 T cell receptor beta chains listed next were all sequenced from one sample in a study of T-cell reconstitution after alpha-beta-depleted transplantation in children. Unique molecular identifiers were incorporated when the TCRbeta library was constructed. TCRdb passed the PCR reads through MiXCR, listing each CDR3 protein once. The data contain around 300,000 distinct CDR3 sequences, around a tenth of them singletons. The specimen comprised peripheral blood, sampled 180 days after TCRalphabeta/CD19-depleted stem cell transplant. The receptor source for this set is a male patient between 2 and 9 years old who had a stem cell transplant for chronic granulomatous disease, so the T cells may come from the graft donor.

Many counts were recorded for this clonotype. This rearrangement joins TRBV28 to TRBJ1-2; tentatively, D is TRBD1 (5 bases). Germline CDR1 MDHEN, CDR2 SYDVKM. The CDR3 is 13 amino acids. Trimming removed 8 bases at V and 4 bases at J, with 14 bases between. CDR3 protein: CASAGPGGYGYTF. As DNA, the CDR3 is TGTGCCAGCGCAGGGCCCGGGGGCTATGGCTACACCTTC.

This clonotype has a count of ten or more. J is TRBJ2-7 and V is TRBV12-3 or TRBV12-4; TRBD2 matches at 13 bases. The CDR3 is 18 amino acids. V was pared by 3 bases and J by 1 base, with 9 bases of the junction left unmatched. DNA for the CDR3: TGTGCCAGCAGTTTGGGGACTAGCGGGATGGGGTTTTCCTACGAGCAGTACTTC. This translates into CASSLGTSGMGFSYEQYF.

In this sample, this clonotype turned up many times. The V and J genes are TRBV12-3 or TRBV12-4 and TRBJ1-1; the D gene is possibly TRBD1 (6 bases). The V end lost 7 bases, the J end lost 9 bases, and 18 bases lay between the germline ends. CDR3 length equals 13 residues. This chain's CDR3 is CASKMMGHSQAFF. CDR3 DNA: TGTGCCAGCAAAATGATGGGACACTCACAAGCTTTCTTT.

This clonotype appeared many times. This sequence joins TRBV5-1 and TRBJ2-3, with TRBD2 as a possible D gene (7 bases). The CDR3 has 14 amino acids. Trimming took off 0 bases at V and 5 bases at J, with 10 bases between the two ends. CDR1 and CDR2 (germline): SGHRS, YFSETQ. The CDR3 sequence is CASSLEGGEDTQYF. The CDR3 DNA reads TGCGCCAGCAGCTTGGAGGGGGGGGAAGATACGCAGTATTTT. The full variable domain, its missing parts supplied by reference TRBV5-1 and TRBJ2-3, is KAGVTQTPRYLIKTRGQQVTLSCSPISGHRSVSWYQQTPGQGLQFLFEYFSETQRNKGNFPGRFSGRQFSNSRSEMNVSTLELGDSALYLCASSLEGGEDTQYFGPGTRLTVL.

This clonotype was found a few times. The chain carries TRBV4-1 and TRBJ1-4; 7 bases agree with TRBD1. V gave up 4 bases and J gave up 3 bases; unmatched junction bases: 8. CDR1 and CDR2 (germline): MGHRA, YSYEKL. The CDR3 totals 16 residues. The CDR3: CASSLMPGQSNEKLFF. The CDR3 nucleotides are TGCGCCAGCAGCCTCATGCCGGGACAGTCTAATGAAAAACTGTTTTTT.